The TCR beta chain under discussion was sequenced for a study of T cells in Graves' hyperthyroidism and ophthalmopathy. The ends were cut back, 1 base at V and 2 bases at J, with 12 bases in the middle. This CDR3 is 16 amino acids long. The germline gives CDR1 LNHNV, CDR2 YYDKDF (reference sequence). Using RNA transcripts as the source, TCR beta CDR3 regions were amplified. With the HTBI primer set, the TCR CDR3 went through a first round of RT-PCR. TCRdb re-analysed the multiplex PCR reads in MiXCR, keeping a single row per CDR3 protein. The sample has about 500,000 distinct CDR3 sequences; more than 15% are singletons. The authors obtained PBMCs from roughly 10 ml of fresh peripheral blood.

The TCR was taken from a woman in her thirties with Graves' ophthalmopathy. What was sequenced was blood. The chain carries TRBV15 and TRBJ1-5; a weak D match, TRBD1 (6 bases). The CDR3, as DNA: TGTGCCACCAGCAGAGGCAAAGCAGGGGGCAATCAGCCCCAGCATTTT. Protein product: CATSRGKAGGNQPQHF.